The rows below give T cell receptor beta chains drawn from one sample of a study of T cells in Graves' hyperthyroidism and ophthalmopathy. TCRdb re-called the multiplex PCR reads through MiXCR, storing one row per CDR3 protein. This sample has fewer than 450,000 distinct CDR3 sequences, with over 12% found just once. The sequencing sample was made of blood. The receptors stem from a man in his fifties with Graves' ophthalmopathy. CDR3s include the opening cysteine and the closing phenylalanine or tryptophan. D genes are given only for firm matches. Size tells how often a clone was seen (once, few, many) or the class of an expanded clone, and some rows leave it out.

j_gene | v_gene | d_gene | abundance | CDR3nt | CDR3aa
TRBJ1-1 | TRBV4-2 | NA | NA | TGTGCAAGCAGCCATAACCGGGGGGCGCGGACTGAAGCTTTCTTT | CASSHNRGARTEAFF
TRBJ2-5 | TRBV18 | NA | many | TGTGCCAGCTCATTGAAGACAGGAGCCAAAGAGACCCAGTACTTC | CASSLKTGAKETQYF
TRBJ2-1 | TRBV2 | NA | NA | TGTGCCAGCAAACGTGTTTTGGGAAGATACAATGAGCAGTTCTTC | CASKRVLGRYNEQFF
TRBJ2-1 | TRBV20-1 | NA | NA | TGCAGTGCTAGAGATCGTCAGGGCTGGAATGAGCAGTTCTTC | CSARDRQGWNEQFF
TRBJ2-5 | TRBV20-1 | TRBD1 | many | TGCAGTGCAATCGGGACAGACAAACCTCAAGAGACCCAGTACTTC | CSAIGTDKPQETQYF
TRBJ2-7 | TRBV28 | TRBD2 | many | TGTGCCAGCAGAAATCTAGCGGGACGAAACTACGAGCAGTACTTC | CASRNLAGRNYEQYF
TRBJ1-2 | TRBV30 | NA | many | TGTGCCTGGAGTCAGGACGCCATGAGCTATGGCTACACCTTC | CAWSQDAMSYGYTF
TRBJ2-7 | TRBV27 | NA | NA | TGTGCCAGCAGTTTGATAGGTGAATACGAGCAGTACTTC | CASSLIGEYEQYF
TRBJ2-1 | TRBV10-3 | NA | many | TGTGCCATCAAGGGCACTTACAATGAGCAGTTCTTC | CAIKGTYNEQFF
TRBJ2-1 | TRBV29-1 | TRBD1 | many | TGCAGCGTCGCCAATTCTGGACAGGGAAACGAGCAGTTCTTC | CSVANSGQGNEQFF
TRBJ1-1 | TRBV7-9 | TRBD1 | many | TGTGCCAGCAGCTTTGGACAGGGGACGAACACTGAAGCTTTCTTT | CASSFGQGTNTEAFF
TRBJ1-4 | TRBV20-1 | TRBD1 | many | TGCAGTGCTAGACGCCCCCCCGGGGACAGGGGACGGACTAATGAAAAACTGTTTTTT | CSARRPPGDRGRTNEKLFF
TRBJ2-7 | TRBV20-1 | TRBD2 | few | TGCAGTGCTAGCCCCAGCGGGGAGACCTACGGGCAGTACTTC | CSASPSGETYGQYF
TRBJ2-2 | TRBV9 | TRBD2 | few | TGTGCCAGCAGCCGACTAGCGGAAGGACTGAACACCGGGGAGCTGTTTTTT | CASSRLAEGLNTGELFF
TRBJ2-3 | TRBV20-1 | NA | many | TGCAGTGCTAAATCGGTCGGCGGAGTCACAGATACGCAGTATTTT | CSAKSVGGVTDTQYF
TRBJ1-3 | TRBV6-1 | TRBD1 | few | TGTGCCAGCAGATCACAGGGGACTTCTGGAAACACCATATATTTT | CASRSQGTSGNTIYF
TRBJ2-4 | TRBV11-2 | TRBD2 | NA | TGTGCCAGCAGCTTAGGGAGCGGGGGGTCCAATGGTAAAGCCAAAAACATTCAGTACTTC | CASSLGSGGSNGKAKNIQYF
TRBJ2-5 | TRBV12-5 | TRBD2 | many | TGTGCTAGTGGTTGGACGGCCGGGACTAGGGGGGAGACCCAGTACTTC | CASGWTAGTRGETQYF
TRBJ2-7 | TRBV7-9 | NA | NA | TGTGCCAGCAGCTACACGGACCTGTACGAGCAGTACTTC | CASSYTDLYEQYF
TRBJ1-5 | TRBV27 | NA | many | TGTGCCAGCAGCTTAGAAAGAAATCAGCCCCAGCATTTT | CASSLERNQPQHF
TRBJ2-5 | TRBV20-1 | TRBD1 | many | TGCAGTGCTAGAGATTATCGGCAGGGGGCTCGGGAGACCCAGTACTTC | CSARDYRQGARETQYF
TRBJ2-7 | TRBV29-1 | NA | NA | TGCAGCGTTGAAGTGCGAGGGGACGAGCAGTACTTC | CSVEVRGDEQYF
TRBJ2-2 | TRBV29-1 | TRBD1 | few | TGCAGCGGCAAGACAGGGGGCGTGGGCGGGGAGCTGTTTTTT | CSGKTGGVGGELFF
TRBJ2-3 | TRBV27 | NA | many | TGTGCCAGCAGTTTTTTCGAGGGCCTAGCGGATACGCAGTATTTT | CASSFFEGLADTQYF
TRBJ1-5 | TRBV6-1 | NA | few | TGTGCCAGCAGTTGGGAAAATCAGCCCCAGCATTTT | CASSWENQPQHF
TRBJ2-3 | TRBV11-2 | TRBD1 | many | TGTGCCAGCAGTAACAGGGGGGACCCGCGTACGCAGTATTTT | CASSNRGDPRTQYF
TRBJ2-1 | TRBV7-2 | TRBD2 | NA | TGTGCCAGCAGCCAAGGACTAGCGGAGGGGTTCTTC | CASSQGLAEGFF
TRBJ1-5 | TRBV20-1 | NA | many | TGCAGTGCTAGTATGGGGCCGGGCAATCAGCCCCAGCATTTT | CSASMGPGNQPQHF
TRBJ2-1 | TRBV29-1 | NA | few | TGCAGCGTAGGTGCTTTTGAGCAGTTCTTC | CSVGAFEQFF
TRBJ2-7 | TRBV14 | TRBD2 | NA | TGTGCCAGCAGCCAAGGACGCGGGACTACCATCTACGAGCAGTACTTC | CASSQGRGTTIYEQYF
TRBJ1-5 | TRBV6-4 | TRBD1 | NA | TGTGCCAGCAGTGACCCAACACCAAGGGGGCTTGGCAATCAGCCCCAGCATTTT | CASSDPTPRGLGNQPQHF
TRBJ2-3 | TRBV19 | NA | many | TGTGCCAGTAGTATACTCGCGGCGGGCACAGATACGCAGTATTTT | CASSILAAGTDTQYF
TRBJ1-4 | TRBV6-1 | NA | NA | TGTGCCAGCAGTCGGGACTTTGCAACTAATGAAAAACTGTTTTTT | CASSRDFATNEKLFF
TRBJ1-1 | TRBV6-1 | NA | few | TGTGCCAGCGGGACGGGGGGGATGAACACTGAAGCTTTCTTT | CASGTGGMNTEAFF
TRBJ2-1 | TRBV4-1 | NA | NA | TGCGCCAGCAGCCAACCGGCCCGGGACGATGAGCAGTTCTTC | CASSQPARDDEQFF
TRBJ2-7 | TRBV18 | TRBD2 | NA | TGTGCCAGCTCACCGCGGGAGGGCGACTATGAGCAGTACTTC | CASSPREGDYEQYF
TRBJ2-1 | TRBV12-3/TRBV12-4 | NA | NA | TGTGCCAACCAGCTAAGACAGACGAGCAATGAGCAGTTCTTC | CANQLRQTSNEQFF
TRBJ2-7 | TRBV27 | NA | many | TGTGCCAGCAGTTTCAGATCTACAGGGAAAAGTAGGGACGAGCAGTACTTC | CASSFRSTGKSRDEQYF
TRBJ1-2 | TRBV29-1 | TRBD1 | many | TGCAGCGCCGTGCTAGGGACAGACTATGGCTACACCTTC | CSAVLGTDYGYTF
TRBJ1-5 | TRBV20-1 | NA | many | TGCAGGGACTGGGGGGAGGGACCTGGCAATCAGCCCCAGCATTTT | CRDWGEGPGNQPQHF
TRBJ2-5 | TRBV11-3 | TRBD1 | many | TGTGCCAGCAGGACAGGGGGCGGCCAAGAGACCCAGTACTTC | CASRTGGGQETQYF
TRBJ2-7 | TRBV4-1 | NA | NA | TGCGCCAGCAGCCCAGTCTGGGGGAGCGGATCCTACGAGCAGTACTTC | CASSPVWGSGSYEQYF
TRBJ2-1 | TRBV7-8 | NA | many | TGTGCCAGCAGCTTAGGGCCGAACAATGAGCAGTTCTTC | CASSLGPNNEQFF
TRBJ2-1 | TRBV4-1 | NA | NA | TGCGCCAGCAGCCAAGACCCCAAAGCGGCCTCCTACGATGAGCAGTTCTTC | CASSQDPKAASYDEQFF
TRBJ2-3 | TRBV5-1 | TRBD2 | many | TGCGCCAGCAGCTCCGGGACTAGCGGGGGTCCAGATACGCAGTATTTT | CASSSGTSGGPDTQYF
TRBJ1-5 | TRBV7-8 | NA | many | TGTGCCAGCAGCTCCAGCAGGGGCGGTGGTAGTCAGCCCCAGCATTTT | CASSSSRGGGSQPQHF
TRBJ2-7 | TRBV6-6 | NA | once | TGTGCCAGCAGTTACTCGGGGGCGTGGGACGAGCAGTACTTC | CASSYSGAWDEQYF
TRBJ2-4 | TRBV29-1 | TRBD1 | NA | TGCAGCGTTATTTTCACAGGGGTAGAAAACATTCAGTACTTC | CSVIFTGVENIQYF
TRBJ2-1 | TRBV11-2 | NA | NA | TGTGCCAGCAGCTTAGAACGCCCTAGCGCTGAGCAGTTCTTC | CASSLERPSAEQFF
TRBJ2-1 | TRBV30 | TRBD1 | many | TGTGCCTGGAGCGGGGACAGAAATGAGCAGTTCTTC | CAWSGDRNEQFF
TRBJ2-7 | TRBV6-1 | TRBD1 | NA | TGTGCCAGCAGTGAACCGGGACAGGGGCCCTACGAGCAGTACTTC | CASSEPGQGPYEQYF
TRBJ2-7 | TRBV6-1 | TRBD2 | NA | TGTGCCAGCAGTGATGCTAGCGGAGCCTACGAGCAGTACTTC | CASSDASGAYEQYF
TRBJ2-7 | TRBV10-3 | TRBD1 | few | TGTGCCATCAGTGAACCGGGAGGGACAGGGGCCTACGAGCAGTACTTC | CAISEPGGTGAYEQYF
TRBJ2-7 | TRBV6-1 | NA | many | TGTGCCAGCGGAAATCCTTCCGGGCAGTACTTC | CASGNPSGQYF
TRBJ2-1 | TRBV29-1 | NA | NA | TGCAGCGTCAACTACTTTCCCTACAATGAGCAGTTCTTC | CSVNYFPYNEQFF
TRBJ2-2 | TRBV12-3/TRBV12-4 | NA | many | TGTGCCAGCAGTTTAATCGGCTCGAACACCGGGGAGCTGTTTTTT | CASSLIGSNTGELFF
TRBJ1-5 | TRBV5-4 | NA | NA | TGTGCCAGCAGCTCAGGGCGTGAGCCCCAGCATTTT | CASSSGREPQHF
TRBJ2-1 | TRBV11-2 | NA | NA | TGTGCCAGCAGCTCAGCGGATTACAATGAGCAGTTCTTC | CASSSADYNEQFF
TRBJ2-3 | TRBV7-2 | TRBD2 | many | TGTGCCAGCAGCTTTAGGGCTGCGGGGGAAGATACGCAGTATTTT | CASSFRAAGEDTQYF